This T cell receptor (beta chain) originates from a study of T cell repertoires in cytomegalovirus infection. Across the study: Public TCR beta signatures provided an indication of both CMV infection and a matching HLA type.

One entry per CDR3 protein results from TCRdb running MiXCR on the reads. This table has about 210,000 distinct CDR3 sequences, 6% to 8% appearing once. This CDR3 spans 14 amino acids. Germline CDR1 reads SGHTA; CDR2 reads FQGTGA. V lost 0 bases and J 6 bases, leaving 8 bases between the germline ends. This clonotype was picked up many times. Its antigen is undetermined. Regarding the study as a whole: CMV-specific HLA-C-restricted TCR beta clonotypes dominated the ex vivo response. Cumulative frequency (of public TCR beta family members) identified carriers of CMV plus the relevant HLA.

The chain carries TRBV7-3 and TRBJ2-2; unclear D gene. This sequence was found in a human donor in good health (CMV status not recorded). Some clones in this sample may be carry-over from other donors' samples. The sample consisted of PBMCs. CDR3 nucleotide sequence: TGTGCCAGCAGCTTAACCGTGGCCTCCGGGGAGCTGTTTTTT. Its translation is CASSLTVASGELFF.